This TCR beta chain was identified during a study of a mutant IDH1 vaccine in newly diagnosed glioma. Background on the study: Prior therapy was radiotherapy, temozolomide, or both; most received both. In the visit schedule, V12 fell in week 35, while V13 fell in week 47.

TCRdb's copy holds only in-frame clones and misses some; the assay was immunoSEQ multiplex PCR. In the table there are 90,000 to 100,000 clones, 89% of which are singletons. This clone showed up just a few times. The antigen remains undetermined. This sample's time point: week 47, end of study. Vaccinated patients received 300 ug of mutant IDH1 20-mer peptide per dose, with topical imiquimod. Study conclusions and caveats: Pseudoprogression seemed unlinked to shifts in top peripheral T cell clonotypes.

This clonotype was obtained from a woman aged 45-59 years with glioma. The material sequenced was PBMCs, taken from a glioma patient whose treatment included an IDH1 peptide vaccine.

CDR3 sequence (DNA): TGTGCCAGCAGTTCCCACGAGCAGTACTTC. Translation: CASSSHEQYF. The chain combines TRBV27 with TRBJ2-7; no reliable D call. The CDR3 totals 10 residues. The germline V and J ends were trimmed by 4 bases and 5 bases, with 3 bases remaining between them. Germline-derived CDR1 and CDR2 are MNHEY and SMNVEV (reference sequence).